This T cell receptor (beta chain) was profiled in a study of T cells in Graves' hyperthyroidism and ophthalmopathy. Overall study findings and caveats: Blood also showed most of the thyroid clonotypes that were expanded above 0.001. The model's output predicted ophthalmopathy at a median of 6.5 months prior to onset. Stable hyperthyroidism and ophthalmopathy were separated using 13 V-J signatures.

A word on this clonotype: The antigen remains unidentified.

Hyperthyroidism in the patients, aged 18 to 65, was newly diagnosed and under 2 months in duration. The CDR3 runs 18 residues. CDR1 and CDR2 from the germline V gene are LNHDA and SQIVND (reference sequence). V lost 5 bases and J 4 bases, leaving 26 bases between the germline ends. From RNA transcripts, TCR beta CDR3 regions were amplified. The TCR CDR3 was amplified in a first-round RT-PCR using the HTBI primer set. TCRdb reprocessed the multiplex PCR reads with MiXCR, giving one entry per CDR3 protein. This table has around 300,000 distinct CDR3 sequences, approximately 15% appearing once. The TCR was taken from a woman younger than 45 with Graves' hyperthyroidism. Sequenced material: blood. The gene calls are TRBV19 and TRBJ1-1, with a possible D match to TRBD1 (5 bases). In DNA, the CDR3 is TGTGCCAGTAGTGGGTCTCTCGGGGGGAACTCGATGGGCACTGAAGCTTTCTTT. It is translated as CASSGSLGGNSMGTEAFF.